These 5 T cell receptor beta chains originate from one sample sequenced in a study of human T cells and chemical hapten exposure. Time point of the sample: patch test 1, 2 weeks after DPC sensitization. Described treatment: therapeutic diphenylcyclopropenone sensitization with weekly scalp DPC. TCRdb recomputed calls from the RACE reads with MiXCR, one row per CDR3 protein. The data show under 85,000 distinct CDR3 sequences, 9% to 12% seen once. Here the sequenced sample was whole blood, taken in connection with sensitization to the hapten diphenylcyclopropenone (DPC). The receptors come from a woman in her fifties or sixties with alopecia areata. Some clones in this sample may be carry-over from other donors' samples.

This clonotype was picked up a small number of times. The chain employs TRBV6-5 and TRBJ2-1; possibly TRBD1 for D (6 bases). V was clipped by 2 bases and J by 10 bases, with 15 bases between them. This CDR3 is 14 amino acids long. Germline V CDR1 and CDR2: MNHEY, SVGAGI. CDR3 bases: TGTGCCAGCAGTTACCGGACAGAACTGGGGGAGCAGTTCTTC. Its translation: CASSYRTELGEQFF.

The gene calls are TRBV12-3 or TRBV12-4 and TRBJ2-3; 12 bases match TRBD2. The CDR3 is 16 residues long. Trimming removed 7 bases from V and 2 bases from J; junction bases left unmatched: 7. CDR3 loop: CASTLLAGGYTDTQYF. In DNA form, the CDR3 reads TGTGCCAGCACTCTCCTAGCGGGAGGGTACACAGATACGCAGTATTTT.

The table lists this clonotype with a few counts. V is TRBV11-2 and J is TRBJ2-3; TRBD2 aligns across 7 bases. This CDR3 has 15 residues. CDR1 and CDR2 from the germline V gene are SGHAT and FQNNGV. Trimming at V came to 5 bases and at J to 6 bases, leaving 11 bases not matched to a gene. CDR3 sequence: CASSPRLALRDTQYF. In DNA, the CDR3 is TGTGCCAGCAGCCCTCGACTAGCCCTACGGGATACGCAGTATTTT.

This clonotype was detected many times. The chain joins TRBV12-3 or TRBV12-4 to TRBJ2-1, with 11 bases matching TRBD1. J was trimmed by 7 bases and V by 7 bases; bases with no gene match: 6. The CDR3 is 14 residues long. This CDR3 reads CASNHRDRGNEQFF. CDR3 in DNA: TGTGCCAGCAACCACCGGGACAGGGGGAATGAGCAGTTCTTC.

This clonotype was detected only a few times. This chain joins TRBV4-2 and TRBJ2-7, with TRBD2 as a possible D gene (6 bases). There are 18 residues in the CDR3. Germline-derived CDR1 and CDR2 are LGHNA and YNFKEQ. Trimming took 1 base from V and 2 from J, leaving 21 bases between them. In nucleotides, the CDR3 is TGTGCCAGCAGCCAAGGAGCGGTGGGGTTCGGGGGAGCCTACGAGCAGTACTTC. Encoded protein: CASSQGAVGFGGAYEQYF.